Listed below are T cell receptor beta chains from one sample, sequenced in a study of blood T cell repertoires in COVID-19. Measured with immunoSEQ multiplex PCR; TCRdb has only the in-frame clones, and not every one. Of approximately 290,000 clones in the sample, roughly 85% were seen once. Specimen: PBMCs or T cells enriched from blood (not recorded which). Every receptor here comes from a woman between 25 and 40 years old who had recovered from COVID-19. CDR3s include the opening cysteine and the closing phenylalanine or tryptophan. The order of the fields is J gene, V gene, D gene, clone size, CDR3 protein, CDR3 DNA. D genes are given only for firm matches. Where a row states a size, it is once, few, many or the class of an expanded clone; other rows omit it.

>TRBJ1-5|TRBV5-5|.|.
CASSLFIGGNQPQHF
TGTGCCAGCAGCCTCTTTATAGGGGGCAATCAGCCCCAGCATTTT
>TRBJ2-5|TRBV6-5|TRBD1|once
CASSYRGQAETQYF
TGTGCCAGCAGTTACCGGGGACAGGCAGAGACCCAGTACTTC
>TRBJ1-1|TRBV6-1|.|.
CASSEMAENTEAFF
TGTGCCAGCAGTGAAATGGCGGAGAACACTGAAGCTTTCTTT
>TRBJ2-3|TRBV3-1/TRBV3-2|.|.
CASSYTGSSSTDTQYF
TGTGCCAGCAGCTATACAGGTTCTTCGAGCACAGATACGCAGTATTTT
>TRBJ2-5|TRBV6-5|.|once
CASSSEVRETQYF
TGTGCCAGCAGTTCGGAGGTGCGAGAGACCCAGTACTTC
>TRBJ2-4|TRBV20-1|.|.
CSASAGLAKNIQYF
TGCAGTGCTAGTGCCGGACTAGCCAAAAACATTCAGTACTTC
>TRBJ1-2|TRBV7-9|.|.
CASSGDRTFYGYTF
TGTGCCAGCAGCGGCGACAGGACGTTTTATGGCTACACCTTC
>TRBJ2-5|TRBV5-1|.|.
CASSFGESETQYF
TGCGCCAGCAGCTTCGGGGAATCGGAGACCCAGTACTTC
>TRBJ2-1|TRBV27|.|.
CASSSPPGDDLNEQFF
TGTGCCAGCAGTTCCCCCCCGGGGGATGATTTGAATGAGCAGTTCTTC
>TRBJ1-2|TRBV9|.|.
CASRREGGYTF
TGTGCCAGCAGGAGGGAGGGTGGCTACACCTTC
>TRBJ2-6|TRBV10-3|TRBD1|few
CAITPRQGGTTGANVLTF
TGTGCCATCACCCCGAGACAGGGGGGAACTACTGGGGCCAACGTCCTGACTTTC
>TRBJ2-3|TRBV28|TRBD2|.
CASSLSGRRDTQYF
TGTGCCAGCAGTCTCAGCGGGAGGAGGGATACGCAGTATTTT
>TRBJ1-2|TRBV11-2|TRBD1|.
CASSLRFRSRGDYGYTF
TGTGCCAGCAGCTTAAGATTCAGGTCCAGGGGGGACTATGGCTACACCTTC
>TRBJ2-7|TRBV5-5|.|.
CASSTLASYYEQYF
TGTGCCAGCAGCACCCTAGCCAGTTACTACGAGCAGTACTTC
>TRBJ1-2|TRBV28|TRBD1|once
CASSAENRGSRRYTF
TGTGCCAGCAGTGCCGAGAACAGGGGGTCGCGACGCTACACCTTC
>TRBJ2-4|TRBV7-9|TRBD1|.
CASSLRSSFGGTGSNIQYF
TGTGCCAGCAGCTTAAGGAGTAGTTTTGGAGGGACAGGTAGCAACATTCAGTACTTC
>TRBJ1-4|TRBV25-1|.|.
CASSAGTKLFF
TGTGCCAGCAGTGCGGGAACAAAACTGTTTTTT
>TRBJ1-2|TRBV29-1|.|.
CSVTGNYGYTF
TGCAGCGTCACAGGGAACTATGGCTACACCTTC
>TRBJ1-3|TRBV28|.|few
CASTSPTSSGNTIYF
TGTGCCAGCACCTCGCCCACAAGCTCTGGAAACACCATATATTTT
>TRBJ1-4|TRBV7-9|.|.
CASSFGGLSWEKLFF
TGTGCCAGCAGCTTTGGGGGCCTAAGCTGGGAAAAACTGTTTTTT
>TRBJ2-3|TRBV5-6|.|.
CASSLMTAYLSGQYF
TGTGCCAGCAGCTTGATGACCGCCTATCTAAGCGGGCAGTATTTT
>TRBJ1-2|TRBV30|.|.
CAWSVGQEGGYTF
TGTGCCTGGAGTGTAGGACAAGAAGGGGGCTACACCTTC
>TRBJ1-2|TRBV6-5|TRBD1|few
CASRWTGGAEGYTF
TGTGCCAGCAGGTGGACAGGGGGCGCGGAGGGCTACACCTTC
>TRBJ1-1|TRBV7-9|TRBD1|.
CASSPWTGVMNTEAFF
TGTGCCAGCAGCCCGTGGACAGGCGTCATGAACACTGAAGCTTTCTTT